This T cell receptor beta chain is from a study of CD8+CD57+ T cells in acquired aplastic anemia. This clonotype has a count of ten or more. The antigen is unknown. The ends were cut back, 5 bases at V and 1 base at J, with 8 bases in the middle. The CDR3 length is 13 residues. Germline CDR1 is SGHTA and CDR2 is FQGTGA. CDR3 and TCR beta VDJ profiling relied on genomic DNA as the template. TCRdb processed the reads anew with MiXCR; each CDR3 protein has one entry. This sample has 150,000 to 200,000 distinct CDR3 sequences, with around 48% found just once. The patients chosen for sequencing had shown expansion of CD8+CD57+ cells (detected by flow cytometry). General study points: The CD8+ Simpson's diversity of patients and controls was not significantly different.

The TCR sequence derives from a human donor with aplastic anemia. V gene TRBV7-3 combines with J gene TRBJ1-1; tentative D call: TRBD1 (5 bases). The sequenced sample consisted of sorted CD4+, CD8+, or CD8+CD57+ T cells (not recorded which) from PBMCs. CDR3 protein: CASSRDRNTEAFF. DNA of the CDR3: TGTGCCAGCAGCCGCGACAGGAACACTGAAGCTTTCTTT.